This T cell receptor (beta chain) was obtained from a study of control samples from healthy donors and cancer patients. Measured with immunoSEQ multiplex PCR; TCRdb has only the in-frame clones, and not every one. The table lists about 160,000 clones, around 94% of them singletons. This CDR3 region has 14 residues. Germline CDR1 is SNHLY and CDR2 is FYNNEI. The V and J ends lost 6 bases and 0 bases respectively, with 11 bases between them. This TCR derives from a man in his sixties with colorectal cancer. The chain is built from TRBV2 and TRBJ1-2; D not resolved. Sequencing was carried out using PBMCs. Here the CDR3 DNA reads TGTGCCAGCAGCCTACGGGGAACTAACTATGGCTACACCTTC. Protein product: CASSLRGTNYGYTF.